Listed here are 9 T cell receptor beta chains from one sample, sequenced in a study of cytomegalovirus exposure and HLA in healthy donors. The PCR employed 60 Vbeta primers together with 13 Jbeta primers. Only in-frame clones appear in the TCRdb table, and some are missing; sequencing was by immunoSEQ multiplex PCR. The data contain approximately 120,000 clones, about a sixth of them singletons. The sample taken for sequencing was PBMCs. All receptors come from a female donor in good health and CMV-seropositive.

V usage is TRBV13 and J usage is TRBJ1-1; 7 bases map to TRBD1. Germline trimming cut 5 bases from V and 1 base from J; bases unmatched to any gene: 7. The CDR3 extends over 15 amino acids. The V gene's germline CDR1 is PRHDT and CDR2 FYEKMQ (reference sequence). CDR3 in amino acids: CASSQTGFTNTEAFF. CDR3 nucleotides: TGTGCCAGCAGCCAGACAGGGTTTACGAACACTGAAGCTTTCTTT.

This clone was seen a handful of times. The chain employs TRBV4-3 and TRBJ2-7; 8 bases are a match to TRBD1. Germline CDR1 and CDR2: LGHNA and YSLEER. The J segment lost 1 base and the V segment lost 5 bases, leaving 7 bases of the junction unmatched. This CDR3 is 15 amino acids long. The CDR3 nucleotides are TGCGCCAGCAGCGCCCGGGACAGGACTTCCTACGAGCAGTACTTC. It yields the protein CASSARDRTSYEQYF.

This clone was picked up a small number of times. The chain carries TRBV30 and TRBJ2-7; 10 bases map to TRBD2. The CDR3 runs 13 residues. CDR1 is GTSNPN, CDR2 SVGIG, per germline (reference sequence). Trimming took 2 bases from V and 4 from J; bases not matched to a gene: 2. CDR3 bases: TGTGCCTGGAGTAAACTAGCGGGATACGAGCAGTACTTC. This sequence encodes CAWSKLAGYEQYF.

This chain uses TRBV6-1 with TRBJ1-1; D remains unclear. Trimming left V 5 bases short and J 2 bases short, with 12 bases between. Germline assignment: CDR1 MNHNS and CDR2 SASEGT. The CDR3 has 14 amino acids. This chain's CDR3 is CASSRERGNTEAFF. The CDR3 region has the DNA TGTGCCAGCAGTCGAGAGCGGGGAAACACTGAAGCTTTCTTT.

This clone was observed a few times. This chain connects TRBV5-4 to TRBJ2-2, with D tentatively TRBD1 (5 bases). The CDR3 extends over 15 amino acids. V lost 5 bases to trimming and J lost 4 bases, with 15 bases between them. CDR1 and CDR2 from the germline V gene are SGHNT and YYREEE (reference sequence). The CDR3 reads CASRPEQVITGELFF. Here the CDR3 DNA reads TGTGCCAGCAGACCGGAACAGGTGATCACCGGGGAGCTGTTTTTT.

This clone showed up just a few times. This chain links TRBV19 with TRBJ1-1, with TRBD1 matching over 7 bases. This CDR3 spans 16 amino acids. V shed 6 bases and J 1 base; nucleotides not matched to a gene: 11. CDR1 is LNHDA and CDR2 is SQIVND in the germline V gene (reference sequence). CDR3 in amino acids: CASSVQDRTPNTEAFF. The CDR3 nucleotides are TGTGCCAGTAGCGTCCAGGACAGGACGCCGAACACTGAAGCTTTCTTT.

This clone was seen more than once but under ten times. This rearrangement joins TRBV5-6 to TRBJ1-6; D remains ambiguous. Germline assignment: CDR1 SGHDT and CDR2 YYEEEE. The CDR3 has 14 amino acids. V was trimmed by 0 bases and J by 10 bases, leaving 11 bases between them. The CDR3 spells CASSLALLLSPLHF. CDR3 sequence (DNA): TGTGCCAGCAGCTTGGCACTGCTCCTGTCACCCCTCCACTTT.

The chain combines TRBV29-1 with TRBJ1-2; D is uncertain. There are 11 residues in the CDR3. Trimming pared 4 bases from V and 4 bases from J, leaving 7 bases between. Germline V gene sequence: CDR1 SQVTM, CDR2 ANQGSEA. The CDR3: CSVGAGYGYTF. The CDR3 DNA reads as TGCAGCGTTGGGGCAGGCTATGGCTACACCTTC.

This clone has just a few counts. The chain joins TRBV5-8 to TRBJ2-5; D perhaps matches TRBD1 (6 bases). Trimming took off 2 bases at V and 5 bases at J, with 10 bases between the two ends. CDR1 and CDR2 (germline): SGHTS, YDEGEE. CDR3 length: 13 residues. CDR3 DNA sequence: TGTGCCAGCAGCTTCAGGGGCCGGGAGACCCAGTACTTC. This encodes CASSFRGRETQYF.